The 26 T cell receptor beta chains reported below all come from one sample, sequenced in a study of blood T cell repertoires in COVID-19. The protocol was immunoSEQ multiplex PCR, while the TCRdb copy is restricted to in-frame clones and leaves out a portion. The sample has 200,000 to 250,000 clones; 88% are singletons. Material: PBMCs or T cells enriched from blood (not recorded which). The receptors were sampled from a woman between 25 and 40 years old who had recovered from COVID-19.

This chain connects TRBV5-1 to TRBJ2-7, with TRBD2 matching 12 bases. CDR3 size: 14 residues. The V and J ends lost 8 bases and 1 base, in that order; junction bases with no gene match: 4. Germline V gene data show CDR1 as SGHRS and CDR2 as YFSETQ. CDR3 DNA: TGCGCCAGTTCCGGGACTAGCGGGTCCTACGAGCAGTACTTC. Translating it yields CASSGTSGSYEQYF.

The chain carries TRBV19 and TRBJ1-4, with 7 bases identical to TRBD1. Germline-derived CDR1 and CDR2 are LNHDA and SQIVND (reference sequence). CDR3 length: 13 amino acids. V gave up 5 bases and J gave up 15 bases; unmatched junction bases: 12. The CDR3 sequence: CASSETSTGLMFF. The CDR3 DNA is TGTGCCAGTAGTGAAACGTCGACAGGGCTAATGTTTTTT.

Written as DNA, the CDR3 is TGTGCCAGCTCACCACCGGGGGACATTCTGGCCATATATTTT. Its protein product is CASSPPGDILAIYF. J is TRBJ1-3 and V is TRBV18; D possibly corresponds to TRBD1 (6 bases). V was trimmed by 0 bases and J by 11 bases, leaving 14 bases between them. CDR3 length: 14 amino acids. CDR1 is KGHSH, CDR2 LQKENI, per germline.

The chain combines TRBV27 with TRBJ1-5; perhaps TRBD1 as D (5 bases). This CDR3 is built from 15 residues. The germline V and J ends were trimmed by 3 bases and 5 bases, with 14 bases remaining between them. From germline, CDR1 is MNHEY and CDR2 SMNVEV (reference sequence). The CDR3: CASSFGQGGDQPQHF. The CDR3 DNA reads TGTGCCAGCAGTTTCGGGCAGGGAGGGGATCAGCCCCAGCATTTT.

The chain employs TRBV10-3 and TRBJ2-3, with D perhaps matching TRBD2 (6 bases). Trimming removed 3 bases at V and 2 bases at J, with 12 bases between. The germline V gene has CDR1 ENHRY and CDR2 SYGVKD. This CDR3 comprises 15 residues. The CDR3 reads CAISDLRRDTDTQYF. The CDR3 nucleotides are TGTGCCATCAGTGATCTTAGGAGGGACACAGATACGCAGTATTTT.

This chain uses TRBV6-2 or TRBV6-3 with TRBJ1-3; D is uncertain. The CDR3 sequence is 15 residues long. V shed 3 bases and J shed 0 bases, with 9 bases lying between them. Germline loops: CDR1 MNHEY, CDR2 SVGEGT. This CDR3 reads CASSYGRISGNTIYF. The CDR3 DNA reads as TGTGCCAGCAGTTATGGGCGCATCTCTGGAAACACCATATATTTT.

J is TRBJ2-3 and V is TRBV27; 10 bases match TRBD2. CDR1 and CDR2 (germline): MNHEY, SMNVEV (reference sequence). CDR3 length: 18 residues. The V segment lost 5 bases and the J segment 6 bases; nucleotides outside the gene matches: 17. As DNA, the CDR3 is TGTGCCAGCAGTACGAAGGATTATAGCGGGGGGCAGGGGGATACGCAGTATTTT. The encoded protein is CASSTKDYSGGQGDTQYF.

V is TRBV5-6 and J is TRBJ1-1; D might be TRBD1 (5 bases). This CDR3 region has 11 residues. V was clipped by 4 bases and J by 6 bases, with 7 bases between them. CDR1 and CDR2 from the germline V gene are SGHDT and YYEEEE. The CDR3 is CASSQGPEAFF. The DNA for the CDR3 is TGTGCCAGCAGCCAGGGCCCTGAAGCTTTCTTT.

The chain is built from TRBV7-6 and TRBJ1-2; maybe TRBD1 (6 bases). Trimming took off 4 bases at V and 4 bases at J, with 10 bases between the two ends. The CDR3 runs 13 residues. From germline, CDR1 is SGHVS and CDR2 FNYEAQ. Here the CDR3 reads CASSYGTFYGYTF. CDR3 DNA sequence: TGTGCCAGCAGCTACGGGACATTCTATGGCTACACCTTC.

The V gene is TRBV5-1, the J gene TRBJ1-1; possibly TRBD1 for D (6 bases). The CDR3 covers 14 residues. Trimming shortened V by 6 bases and J by 5 bases, and 17 bases separated the two germline ends. Germline lookup yields CDR1 SGHRS and CDR2 YFSETQ. CDR3 DNA sequence: TGCGCCAGCAACAACGGGGGGCGCGGGACTGAAGCTTTCTTT. It codes for CASNNGGRGTEAFF.

V and J are TRBV15 and TRBJ2-1; 7 bases are shared with TRBD1. V gave up 0 bases and J gave up 5 bases; unmatched junction bases: 7. CDR1 LNHNV and CDR2 YYDKDF come from the germline V gene (reference sequence). This CDR3 has 16 residues. In DNA, the CDR3 is TGTGCCACCAGCAGAGATTTTGGTCAGGGGGACAATGAGCAGTTCTTC. Its protein product is CATSRDFGQGDNEQFF.

A word on this clone: Other DNA sequences in this sample translate to the same CDR3. The V call is TRBV11-2, the J call TRBJ2-7, with 7 nucleotides matching TRBD1. V trimming: 1 base; J trimming: 2 bases; junction bases outside the gene matches: 2. This CDR3 comprises 14 residues. Germline V lookup: CDR1 SGHAT, CDR2 FQNNGV. This chain's CDR3 is CASSLGQGAYEQYF. CDR3 in DNA: TGTGCCAGCAGCTTAGGACAGGGAGCCTACGAGCAGTACTTC.

The chain recombines TRBV7-3 with TRBJ1-2; TRBD1 matches at 7 bases. With V trimmed by 3 bases and J by 4 bases, 2 bases remained unmatched. Germline V gene sequence: CDR1 SGHTA, CDR2 FQGTGA. This CDR3 has 13 amino acids. CDR3 region: CASSLTGSYGYTF. CDR3 DNA: TGTGCCAGCAGCTTGACAGGGTCCTATGGCTACACCTTC.

This clone turned up a few times. The chain employs TRBV19 and TRBJ1-6; TRBD1 matches at 9 bases. Germline V gene lookup returns CDR1 LNHDA and CDR2 SQIVND (reference sequence). V dropped 5 bases and J dropped 0; count of bases not matched to a gene: 2. This CDR3 is built from 16 residues. The CDR3 nucleotides read TGTGCCAGTAGTGGGGGACAGGGCTCCTATAATTCACCCCTCCACTTT. It yields the protein CASSGGQGSYNSPLHF.

The chain recombines TRBV6-4 with TRBJ1-1, with D hard to call. The CDR3 is made up of 13 amino acids. V was pared by 2 bases and J by 6 bases, with 10 bases between. Germline V lookup: CDR1 MRHNA, CDR2 SNTAGT. The DNA for the CDR3 is TGTGCCAGCAGTGACCGGGTGGACTCTGAAGCTTTCTTT. This gives the protein CASSDRVDSEAFF.

The chain couples TRBV7-2 to TRBJ1-1, with D possibly matching TRBD1 (5 bases). This CDR3 spans 13 amino acids. CDR1 is SGHTA and CDR2 is FQGNSA in the germline V gene. V lost 5 bases and J lost 5, with 12 bases in between. CDR3 nucleotide sequence: TGTGCCAGCAGCCCCGACAGTTTGACTGAAGCTTTCTTT. Its protein is CASSPDSLTEAFF. Drawing the rest from reference TRBV7-2 and TRBJ1-1, the complete variable domain is GAGVSQSPSNKVTEKGKDVELRCDPISGHTALYWYRQSLGQGLEFLIYFQGNSAPDKSGLPSDRFSAERTGGSVSTLTIQRTQQEDSAVYLCASSPDSLTEAFFGQGTRLTVV.

The rearrangement uses TRBV5-1 and TRBJ2-3; 8 bases match TRBD2. Trimming took 3 bases from V and 4 from J; bases not matched to a gene: 4. CDR1 and CDR2 from the germline V gene are SGHRS and YFSETQ. This CDR3 has 14 residues. This CDR3 reads CASSWTGGPDTQYF. CDR3 nucleotide sequence: TGCGCCAGCAGCTGGACGGGGGGGCCAGATACGCAGTATTTT.

The rearrangement links TRBV7-2 to TRBJ1-2; D remains ambiguous. The CDR3 loop spans 15 amino acids. Germline V gene sequence: CDR1 SGHTA, CDR2 FQGNSA. V lost 5 bases and J 6 bases, leaving 19 bases between the germline ends. The CDR3 loop is CASSPQSSSVDGYTF. CDR3 in DNA: TGTGCCAGCAGCCCGCAGTCTTCGAGCGTTGATGGCTACACCTTC.

The chain carries TRBV27 and TRBJ1-6; TRBD1 might be the D (6 bases). CDR1 and CDR2 from the germline V gene are MNHEY and SMNVEV (reference sequence). CDR3 size: 15 residues. Trimming pared 5 bases from V and 6 bases from J, leaving 14 bases between. DNA of the CDR3: TGTGCCAGCAGTACCCTACAGGGAGTTAATTCACCCCTCCACTTT. It codes for CASSTLQGVNSPLHF.

This chain connects TRBV19 to TRBJ1-1, with D possibly matching TRBD1 (6 bases). The V end lost 6 bases, the J end lost 6 bases, and 11 bases lay between the germline ends. The germline CDR1 and CDR2 sequences are LNHDA and SQIVND (reference sequence). This CDR3 has 12 residues. The CDR3: CASSIRTAEAFF. The CDR3 nucleotides are TGTGCCAGTAGCATTCGGACAGCTGAAGCTTTCTTT. Full variable domain (remainder filled in from reference TRBV19 and TRBJ1-1): DGGITQSPKYLFRKEGQNVTLSCEQNLNHDAMYWYRQDPGQGLRLIYYSQIVNDFQKGDIAEGYSVSREKKESFPLTVTSAQKNPTAFYLCASSIRTAEAFFGQGTRLTVV.

Of note for this clone: This same CDR3 is encoded by further DNA sequences in the sample. The chain is built from TRBV4-1 and TRBJ1-2; maybe TRBD1 (5 bases). This CDR3 is 13 amino acids long. With 0 bases removed from V and 5 bases from J, the gap between germline ends came to 7 bases. CDR1 and CDR2 from the germline V gene are MGHRA and YSYEKL. CDR3 coding DNA: TGCGCCAGCAGCCAAGAGGGGGGATATGGCTACACCTTC. Amino acid sequence: CASSQEGGYGYTF.

The V call is TRBV19, the J call TRBJ2-5; a possible D gene is TRBD2 (6 bases). Germline V gene lookup returns CDR1 LNHDA and CDR2 SQIVND (reference sequence). This CDR3 contains 14 residues. Trimming shortened V by 3 bases and J by 2 bases, and 10 bases separated the two germline ends. In DNA, the CDR3 is TGTGCCAGTAGTATTGCGCGGGGACAAGAGACCCAGTACTTC. Translated: CASSIARGQETQYF.

The CDR3, as DNA: TGTGCCAGCAGCCAAGGGCGGGGGCACTACGAGCAGTACTTC. It yields the protein CASSQGRGHYEQYF. The rearrangement uses TRBV3-1 (or the pseudogene TRBV3-2) and TRBJ2-7; D possibly corresponds to TRBD2 (7 bases). Germline V gene sequence: CDR1 LGHDT, CDR2 YNNKEL (reference sequence). With 1 base removed from V and 3 bases from J, the gap between germline ends came to 10 bases. The CDR3 has 14 residues.

This clone was recorded a few times. This chain connects TRBV5-1 to TRBJ1-6; D gene unclear. The CDR3 has 14 amino acids. V was pared by 0 bases and J by 9 bases, with 10 bases between. Germline-derived CDR1 and CDR2 are SGHRS and YFSETQ. CDR3 nucleotides: TGCGCCAGCAGCTTGGGTGAAATAGCTTCACCCCTCCACTTT. Translating gives CASSLGEIASPLHF. The variable domain in full, with the rest retrieved from reference TRBV5-1 and TRBJ1-6, is KAGVTQTPRYLIKTRGQQVTLSCSPISGHRSVSWYQQTPGQGLQFLFEYFSETQRNKGNFPGRFSGRQFSNSRSEMNVSTLELGDSALYLCASSLGEIASPLHFGNGTRLTVT.

The gene calls are TRBV5-1 and TRBJ1-5, with 9 bases identical to TRBD1. Germline CDR1 SGHRS, CDR2 YFSETQ. The CDR3 runs to 16 residues. The V segment lost 4 bases and the J segment 6 bases; nucleotides outside the gene matches: 11. The CDR3 spells CASSPDGTGMGQPQHF. CDR3 DNA: TGCGCCAGCAGCCCCGACGGGACAGGGATGGGTCAGCCCCAGCATTTT.

The CDR3 protein is CASRLAGGPKNEQFF. CDR3 DNA sequence: TGTGCCAGCAGGCTAGCGGGGGGGCCGAAAAATGAGCAGTTCTTC. The chain is built from TRBV6-5 and TRBJ2-1; 12 nucleotides line up with TRBD2. The junction had 7 bases not matched to a gene; V was cut back by 6 bases and J by 7 bases. The CDR3 has 15 amino acids. The germline CDR1 and CDR2 sequences are MNHEY and SVGAGI.